The clone carrying this T cell receptor beta chain has ten or more counts. The antigen is not known. This record comes from a study of T cell repertoires in cytomegalovirus infection. Study-wide background: Signatures in public TCR beta sequences pointed to both CMV infection and matching HLA type.

The V gene's germline CDR1 is SGHTA and CDR2 FQGNSA. The junction had 0 bases not matched to a gene; V was cut back by 1 base and J by 0 bases. The CDR3 spans 15 residues. TCRdb reprocessed the reads with MiXCR, giving one entry per CDR3 protein. The table has about 89,000 distinct CDR3 sequences, 25% to 35% seen once. General observations from the study: Carriers of CMV and the relevant HLA type were discriminated by public TCR beta frequency. What dominated the ex vivo response were HLA-C-restricted CMV-specific TCR beta clonotypes.

The rearrangement links TRBV7-2 to TRBJ2-5; TRBD2 matches 9 bases. The receptor was derived from a human donor in good health (CMV status not recorded). Some clones in this sample may be carry-over from other donors' samples. The source was CD8+ T cells from cultured PBMCs, collected from culture after CMV antigen stimulation. The CDR3 sequence is CASSLVAGDQETQYF. CDR3 DNA sequence: TGTGCCAGCAGCTTAGTAGCGGGGGACCAAGAGACCCAGTACTTC.